The 18 T cell receptor beta chains below all came from one sample that was sequenced in a study of vaccination and CD4 T cells after COVID-19. The study sequenced cultured CD4+ T cell DNA using the Oncomine TCR Beta short-read assay. TCRdb called the PCR reads again in MiXCR, with one record for every CDR3 protein. The top ten hold 9.5% of the sample, which has 5,500 to 9,000 distinct CDR3 sequences, about 25% seen once. Antigens of these TCRs are unknown. Treatment indicated: approximately 9-day PBMC culture with coronavirus spike peptide pools or control peptides (ViraFEST assay). The sequences come from CD4+ T cells from blood, cultured in vitro, collected after SARS-CoV-2 vaccination. These receptor sequences come from a human donor who had recovered from COVID-19.

The rearrangement links TRBV5-1 to TRBJ2-5; D possibly matches TRBD1 or TRBD2 (5 bases each). CDR1 and CDR2 from the germline V gene are SGHRS and YFSETQ. V was pared by 3 bases and J by 1 base, with 13 bases between. The CDR3 has 15 amino acids. This CDR3 is CASSSGRTIQETQYF. The CDR3 bases are TGCGCCAGCAGCTCGGGACGGACGATCCAAGAGACCCAGTACTTC.

There are a few counts of this clonotype. The chain has TRBV27 and TRBJ1-5, with no clear D. The V gene's germline CDR1 is MNHEY and CDR2 SMNVEV (reference sequence). Trimming removed 1 base at V and 5 bases at J, with 6 bases between. The CDR3 contains 13 residues. The CDR3 sequence: CASSLLGYQPQHF. The DNA for the CDR3 is TGTGCCAGCAGTTTATTGGGTTATCAGCCCCAGCATTTT.

The chain has TRBV7-9 and TRBJ2-7; D is unclear. CDR1 and CDR2 from the germline V gene are SEHNR and FQNEAQ (reference sequence). CDR3 length equals 16 residues. Trimming removed 5 bases from V and 2 bases from J, with 19 bases in between. The CDR3 loop reads CASSPRSASTTYEQYF. The CDR3 nucleotides read TGTGCCAGCAGCCCCCGGTCGGCTAGTACGACCTACGAGCAGTACTTC. Combining the CDR3 with reference TRBV7-9 and TRBJ2-7 gives the whole variable domain DTGVSQNPRHKITKRGQNVTFRCDPISEHNRLYWYRQTLGQGPEFLTYFQNEAQLEKSRLLSDRFSAERPKGSFSTLEIQRTEQGDSAMYLCASSPRSASTTYEQYFGPGTRLTVT.

This chain joins TRBV7-6 and TRBJ2-7, with TRBD2 matching 13 bases. Germline V gene sequence: CDR1 SGHVS, CDR2 FNYEAQ. This CDR3 comprises 16 residues. Trimming at V came to 5 bases and at J to 1 base, leaving 5 bases not matched to a gene. CDR3 in amino acids: CASSLGLAGRSYEQYF. The CDR3 region has the DNA TGTGCCAGCAGCCTGGGACTAGCGGGGCGATCCTACGAGCAGTACTTC. Using reference TRBV7-6 and TRBJ2-7 for the parts outside the CDR3, the full variable domain is GAGVSQSPRYKVTKRGQDVALRCDPISGHVSLYWYRQALGQGPEFLTYFNYEAQQDKSGLPNDRFSAERPEGSISTLTIQRTEQRDSAMYRCASSLGLAGRSYEQYFGPGTRLTVT.

This clonotype is large by share. The chain joins TRBV6-6 to TRBJ1-2, with no clear D. Trimming pared 6 bases from V and 7 bases from J, leaving 18 bases between. Germline V CDR1 and CDR2: MNHNY, SVGAGI (reference sequence). This CDR3 comprises 14 residues. CDR3 amino acids: CASSSRGDASGYTF. Here the CDR3 DNA reads TGTGCCAGCAGCAGTCGTGGGGATGCTAGTGGCTACACCTTC.

This sequence joins TRBV29-1 and TRBJ2-1; D assignment may be TRBD1 or TRBD2 (5 bases each). Germline V gives CDR1 SQVTM, CDR2 ANQGSEA. V lost 3 bases and J 6 bases, leaving 6 bases between the germline ends. The CDR3 runs to 11 residues. DNA for the CDR3: TGCAGCGTTGATGGGACCAATGAGCAGTTCTTC. Translation gives CSVDGTNEQFF.

This clonotype occurred once. V and J are TRBV25-1 and TRBJ1-2, with 7 bases that match TRBD1. V was clipped by 2 bases and J by 4 bases; unmatched bases: 4. Germline V gene lookup returns CDR1 MGHDK and CDR2 SYGVNS. The CDR3 consists of 14 residues. The CDR3 loop reads CASSEEGGSYGYTF. The CDR3 DNA reads as TGTGCCAGCAGTGAAGAAGGGGGCAGCTATGGCTACACCTTC.

J is TRBJ2-7 and V is TRBV5-1; D may be TRBD1 (6 bases). This CDR3 is 15 amino acids long. Trimming pared 1 base from V and 6 bases from J, leaving 17 bases between. Germline lookup yields CDR1 SGHRS and CDR2 YFSETQ. This CDR3 is CASSLTGPPSGEQYF. The CDR3 coding sequence is TGCGCCAGCAGCTTGACAGGGCCACCATCCGGCGAGCAGTACTTC.

The chain employs TRBV15 and TRBJ2-6; 7 bases line up with TRBD2. V trimming: 1 base; J trimming: 1 base; junction bases outside the gene matches: 10. This CDR3 comprises 19 residues. Germline-derived CDR1 and CDR2 are LNHNV and YYDKDF (reference sequence). The CDR3 sequence is CATSRGRAGVGSGANVLTF. As DNA, the CDR3 is TGTGCCACCAGCAGAGGTCGGGCGGGAGTGGGGTCTGGGGCCAACGTCCTGACTTTC.

Concerning this clonotype itself: A much larger clone is a single base away; this may be a read error. This chain joins TRBV15 and TRBJ2-7, with 9 bases matching TRBD2. V lost 3 bases and J lost 3; bases outside the gene matches: 3. The CDR3 runs 14 residues. Germline V gene data show CDR1 as LNHNV and CDR2 as YYDKDF (reference sequence). The CDR3 reads CATSSSGRGYEQYF. CDR3 nucleotides: TGTGCCACCAGCAGTAGCGGGAGAGGCTACGAGCAGTACTTC.

The J gene is TRBJ2-1, the V gene TRBV6-5, with D possibly being TRBD1 (5 bases). The V and J ends lost 6 bases and 7 bases respectively, with 13 bases between them. The CDR3 loop spans 13 amino acids. Germline V gene sequence: CDR1 MNHEY, CDR2 SVGAGI. The CDR3 sequence is CASRYRQENEQFF. The CDR3 nucleotides read TGTGCCAGCAGGTACAGGCAGGAGAATGAGCAGTTCTTC.

The chain uses TRBV6-1 and TRBJ1-1; no definite D call. Germline values: CDR1 MNHNS, CDR2 SASEGT. The ends were cut back, 8 bases at V and 7 bases at J, with 11 bases in the middle. The CDR3 extends over 11 amino acids. The chain's CDR3 is CASSGSFEAFF. CDR3 nucleotides: TGTGCCAGCTCCGGATCCTTTGAAGCTTTCTTT.

V is TRBV15 and J is TRBJ2-3; perhaps TRBD1 as D (5 bases). The CDR3 loop spans 16 amino acids. Per germline, CDR1 LNHNV and CDR2 YYDKDF (reference sequence). Trimming shortened V by 0 bases and J by 1 base, and 11 bases separated the two germline ends. The CDR3 is CATSRDRASGTDTQYF. The CDR3 nucleotides are TGTGCCACCAGCAGAGACAGGGCCTCCGGCACAGATACGCAGTATTTT.

The chain uses TRBV4-3 and TRBJ2-1, with TRBD2 matching 9 bases. The CDR3 has 14 residues. J was trimmed by 5 bases and V by 1 base; bases with no gene match: 0. Per the germline V gene, CDR1 is LGHNA and CDR2 is YSLEER. As DNA, the CDR3 is TGCGCCAGCAGCCAAGGACTAGCGGACAATGAGCAGTTCTTC. This sequence encodes CASSQGLADNEQFF.

This clonotype was observed a few times. V gene TRBV5-1 combines with J gene TRBJ1-1; D unresolved. V was cut by 0 bases and J by 3 bases, with 9 bases left in between. In germline, CDR1 is SGHRS, CDR2 YFSETQ. The CDR3 is made up of 14 amino acids. The CDR3 sequence: CASSLDPEDTEAFF. For the CDR3, the DNA is TGCGCCAGCAGCTTGGACCCCGAGGACACTGAAGCTTTCTTT. The variable domain in full, with the rest retrieved from reference TRBV5-1 and TRBJ1-1, is KAGVTQTPRYLIKTRGQQVTLSCSPISGHRSVSWYQQTPGQGLQFLFEYFSETQRNKGNFPGRFSGRQFSNSRSEMNVSTLELGDSALYLCASSLDPEDTEAFFGQGTRLTVV.

This chain joins TRBV11-1 and TRBJ1-1; D might be TRBD1 (5 bases). The V and J ends lost 1 base and 6 bases respectively, with 9 bases between them. Germline CDR1 and CDR2: SGHAT and FQDESV (reference sequence). This CDR3 is built from 13 residues. CDR3 sequence: CASSLERGPEAFF. CDR3 nucleotides: TGTGCCAGCAGCTTAGAGAGGGGTCCTGAAGCTTTCTTT.

This chain links TRBV5-1 with TRBJ2-5; TRBD2 aligns across 8 bases. V trimming: 0 bases; J trimming: 5 bases; junction bases outside the gene matches: 3. The CDR3 contains 14 residues. Germline lookup yields CDR1 SGHRS and CDR2 YFSETQ. Written as DNA, the CDR3 is TGCGCCAGCAGCTTGGCGGGGGGGCAGGAGACCCAGTACTTC. It yields the protein CASSLAGGQETQYF.

Judged by abundance, this clonotype is medium-sized (0.01 to 0.1%). J is TRBJ1-5 and V is TRBV28; D is perhaps TRBD1 (6 bases). V was pared by 6 bases and J by 2 bases, with 17 bases between. This CDR3 has 16 amino acids. Germline assignment: CDR1 MDHEN and CDR2 SYDVKM. CDR3: CASSLPYRVGNQPQHF. The CDR3 DNA is TGTGCCAGCAGCCTTCCCTACAGGGTTGGCAATCAGCCCCAGCATTTT.